The 27 T cell receptor beta chains in this list originate from one sample, sequenced in a study of regulatory T cells in long-lasting Graves disease. Through Arm-PCR of CDR3 regions and iRepertoire HTBI primers, TCR beta libraries were built. TCRdb recomputed calls from the multiplex PCR reads with MiXCR, one row per CDR3 protein. The sample includes around 470,000 distinct CDR3 sequences, 11% to 15% seen only once; the top ten take around a sixth. Sample time point: newly diagnosed GD, antithyroid drugs for less than 3 months. Following extraction of RNA from PBMCs, that RNA was used to make the TCR library. A further study also used this sample, focusing on T cells in Graves' hyperthyroidism and ophthalmopathy.

The sequencing used peripheral blood mononuclear cells (PBMCs), collected at new diagnosis, from a patient treated with antithyroid drugs. The receptor source for this set is a woman aged 45 to 65 with Graves disease.

This clonotype was observed many times. The chain couples TRBV6-1 to TRBJ2-3; 9 nucleotides match TRBD1. Per germline, CDR1 MNHNS and CDR2 SASEGT. This CDR3 is 15 amino acids long. V trimming: 6 bases; J trimming: 0 bases; junction bases outside the gene matches: 4. The CDR3 spells CASRAGTGSTDTQYF. For the CDR3, the DNA is TGTGCCAGCAGGGCCGGGACAGGGAGCACAGATACGCAGTATTTT.

This clonotype was picked up a small number of times. V is TRBV19 and J is TRBJ1-1; D remains ambiguous. CDR3 length: 19 amino acids. Trimming shortened V by 7 bases and J by 0 bases, and 27 bases separated the two germline ends. The germline V gene encodes CDR1 LNHDA and CDR2 SQIVND (reference sequence). The CDR3 loop is CASIGRPHQPPTMNTEAFF. Written as DNA, the CDR3 is TGTGCCAGTATTGGGAGACCACACCAGCCCCCGACCATGAACACTGAAGCTTTCTTT.

This clonotype was detected many times. V gene TRBV12-3 or TRBV12-4 combines with J gene TRBJ1-4; TRBD1 aligns across 11 bases. V shed 6 bases, J shed 4 bases, and the junction held 4 bases outside the gene matches. CDR3 size: 15 residues. CDR3 in DNA: TGTGCCAGCAGGCCTGGGACAGGGGGTAATGAAAAACTGTTTTTT. Translated, it gives CASRPGTGGNEKLFF.

This clonotype has more than one count but fewer than ten. The chain uses TRBV7-3 and TRBJ2-3; D may be TRBD2 (6 bases). This CDR3 has 15 residues. Between the trimmed V and J ends, which lost 5 bases and 4 bases, there was a span of 16 bases. Germline CDR1 reads SGHTA; CDR2 reads FQGTGA. The CDR3 is CASSQVGGESDTQYF. For the CDR3, the DNA is TGTGCCAGCAGCCAGGTCGGGGGAGAATCAGATACGCAGTATTTT.

This clonotype has more than one count but fewer than ten. The genes are TRBV20-1 and TRBJ2-1; 7 bases match TRBD2. Trimming at V came to 3 bases and at J to 4 bases, leaving 6 bases not matched to a gene. Germline CDR1 and CDR2: DFQATT and SNEGSKA (reference sequence). The CDR3 loop spans 14 amino acids. CDR3 sequence (DNA): TGCAGTGCTAGGACTAGCAGGCCTTACAATGAGCAGTTCTTC. This sequence encodes CSARTSRPYNEQFF.

This clonotype was observed many times. The chain employs TRBV11-2 and TRBJ2-5; TRBD2 matches 10 bases. Trimming took 4 bases from V and 4 from J; bases not matched to a gene: 12. CDR1 and CDR2 (germline): SGHAT, FQNNGV. This CDR3 is built from 17 residues. CDR3 amino acids: CASSSTVASGSRETQYF. The CDR3 bases are TGTGCCAGCAGCTCGACGGTGGCTAGCGGGAGTCGAGAGACCCAGTACTTC. Complete variable domain (other parts from reference TRBV11-2 and TRBJ2-5): EAGVAQSPRYKIIEKRQSVAFWCNPISGHATLYWYQQILGQGPKLLIQFQNNGVVDDSQLPKDRFSAERLKGVDSTLKIQPAKLEDSAVYLCASSSTVASGSRETQYFGPGTRLLVL.

V usage is TRBV19 and J usage is TRBJ1-5; 9 bases align to TRBD1. CDR1 LNHDA and CDR2 SQIVND come from the germline V gene (reference sequence). With 3 bases clipped from V and 4 bases from J, the junction kept 1 base outside the gene matches. The length of the CDR3 is 14 residues. The CDR3 region has the DNA TGTGCCAGTAGTATGACAGGGGGTAATCAGCCCCAGCATTTT. Protein: CASSMTGGNQPQHF.

V usage is TRBV19 and J usage is TRBJ2-1; 10 bases agree with TRBD2. Germline values: CDR1 LNHDA, CDR2 SQIVND (reference sequence). V gave up 9 bases and J gave up 6 bases; unmatched junction bases: 8. This CDR3 has 14 amino acids. The CDR3: CASSSGSFGNEQFF. The CDR3 DNA is TGTGCCAGCTCTAGCGGGAGTTTCGGCAATGAGCAGTTCTTC.

Many counts were recorded for this clonotype. The chain's CDR3 is CASSPLAGYNEQFF. The CDR3 DNA reads TGTGCCAGCAGTCCACTAGCGGGTTACAATGAGCAGTTCTTC. The genes are TRBV28 and TRBJ2-1; 9 nucleotides agree with TRBD2. Germline CDR1 MDHEN, CDR2 SYDVKM. With 5 bases clipped from V and 4 bases from J, the junction kept 3 bases outside the gene matches. The CDR3 is 14 amino acids.

This clonotype was recorded at least ten times. This chain joins TRBV20-1 and TRBJ2-7; 13 bases match TRBD2. The V gene's germline CDR1 is DFQATT and CDR2 SNEGSKA (reference sequence). V shed 5 bases and J 7 bases; nucleotides not matched to a gene: 5. The CDR3 loop spans 13 amino acids. This chain's CDR3 is CSAGLAGVWEQYF. In nucleotides, the CDR3 is TGCAGTGCTGGACTAGCGGGAGTTTGGGAGCAGTACTTC.

This clonotype has a handful of counts. This chain links TRBV19 with TRBJ1-2; TRBD1 matches 7 bases. The CDR3 extends over 15 amino acids. J lost 2 bases, V lost 3 bases, and 6 bases had no gene match. Germline-derived CDR1 and CDR2 are LNHDA and SQIVND (reference sequence). The CDR3: CASSIGVDRNYGYTF. In DNA form, the CDR3 reads TGTGCCAGTAGTATCGGGGTGGACAGGAACTATGGCTACACCTTC.

The sample holds many counts of this clonotype. This CDR3 reads CASSYMAVFPETQYF. The DNA of the CDR3 is TGTGCCAGCAGTTACATGGCGGTTTTCCCCGAGACCCAGTACTTC. The J gene is TRBJ2-5, the V gene TRBV6-2 or TRBV6-3; no definite D call. CDR1 and CDR2 from the germline V gene are MNHEY and SVGEGT. The CDR3 has 15 amino acids. Trimming removed 2 bases from V and 5 bases from J, with 15 bases in between.

This clonotype was observed a few times. The chain joins TRBV20-1 to TRBJ2-3; no clear D. Looked up from germline, CDR1 is DFQATT and CDR2 is SNEGSKA (reference sequence). The CDR3 sequence is 11 residues long. This CDR3 is CSSVPTDTQYF. Here the CDR3 DNA reads TGCAGCTCAGTTCCCACAGATACGCAGTATTTT.

This chain joins TRBV18 and TRBJ2-1; D may be TRBD2 (5 bases). CDR1 and CDR2 from the germline V gene are KGHSH and LQKENI. The V gene lost 3 bases and the J gene lost 1 base, with 19 bases spanning the gap. The CDR3 is 18 residues long. Written as DNA, the CDR3 is TGTGCCAGCTCACCGGAGGCCTGGGAGCGACGATCCTACAATGAGCAGTTCTTC. It is translated as CASSPEAWERRSYNEQFF.

A few counts support this clonotype. J is TRBJ1-1 and V is TRBV29-1; D gene uncertain. The CDR3 has 10 amino acids. V lost 4 bases and J 7 bases, leaving 7 bases between the germline ends. The germline CDR1 and CDR2 sequences are SQVTM and ANQGSEA. In DNA, the CDR3 is TGCAGCGTTGGCAGACTTGAAGCTTTCTTT. Its translation: CSVGRLEAFF.

This clonotype occurred many times. The chain uses TRBV28 and TRBJ2-3, with 13 bases that match TRBD2. Germline V gives CDR1 MDHEN, CDR2 SYDVKM. The CDR3 is 19 amino acids. J was trimmed by 6 bases and V by 5 bases; bases with no gene match: 17. This CDR3 is CASSTKWAGTSGIRDTQYF. The CDR3 bases are TGTGCCAGCAGTACAAAATGGGCCGGGACTAGCGGGATTAGGGATACGCAGTATTTT.

This clonotype has just one count. DNA for the CDR3: TGTGCCAGCAGCCGCCTTATGCAGGGGGATTCACCCCTCCACTTT. This translates into CASSRLMQGDSPLHF. V and J are TRBV7-9 and TRBJ1-6; 7 nucleotides line up with TRBD1. CDR3 length equals 15 residues. The germline CDR1 and CDR2 sequences are SEHNR and FQNEAQ (reference sequence). J gave up 8 bases and V 5 bases, and 9 bases lay outside the gene matches.

This clonotype was counted between two and nine times. This chain joins TRBV12-3 or TRBV12-4 and TRBJ1-1; a possible D gene is TRBD1 (5 bases). Deletions cut 5 bases from V and 1 base from J, with 14 bases between. The CDR3 runs to 15 residues. In DNA, the CDR3 is TGTGCCAGCAGTGCTTCTACCGGGACGAACACTGAAGCTTTCTTT. It encodes CASSASTGTNTEAFF.

The rearrangement links TRBV12-3 or TRBV12-4 to TRBJ1-1; D unclear. The V end lost 7 bases, the J end lost 1 base, and 16 bases lay between the germline ends. The CDR3 totals 15 residues. The chain's CDR3 is CASTLIGQRNTEAFF. The CDR3 nucleotides read TGTGCCAGCACCCTTATTGGGCAACGGAACACTGAAGCTTTCTTT.

This clonotype was observed at least ten times. V is TRBV12-3 or TRBV12-4 and J is TRBJ2-5, with D possibly being TRBD2 (7 bases). CDR3 length: 13 amino acids. With 6 bases removed from V and 4 bases from J, the gap between germline ends came to 12 bases. The CDR3 here is CASSRGAVETQYF. Written as DNA, the CDR3 is TGTGCCAGCAGCCGGGGGGCTGTAGAGACCCAGTACTTC.

This clonotype was seen ten or more times. The V gene is TRBV6-2 or TRBV6-3, the J gene TRBJ2-1; a possible D gene is TRBD1 (6 bases). The CDR3 has 14 amino acids. Per the germline V gene, CDR1 is MNHEY and CDR2 is SVGEGT. With 5 bases removed from V and 6 bases from J, the gap between germline ends came to 14 bases. The CDR3 loop reads CASSQGSRLNEQFF. CDR3 coding DNA: TGTGCCAGCAGTCAGGGGTCTAGGCTCAATGAGCAGTTCTTC.

There are a few counts of this clonotype. The CDR3 here is CASSRPLAGGYSGTDTQYF. Written as DNA, the CDR3 is TGTGCCAGCAGCCGGCCCCTAGCGGGAGGGTATTCTGGCACAGATACGCAGTATTTT. V gene TRBV7-9 combines with J gene TRBJ2-3, with TRBD2 matching over 12 bases. CDR1 is SEHNR and CDR2 is FQNEAQ in the germline V gene (reference sequence). The CDR3 spans 19 residues. Losses at the gene ends were 5 bases for V and 1 base for J; bases not matched to a gene: 13. Together with reference TRBV7-9 and TRBJ2-3, the CDR3 gives the full variable domain: DTGVSQNPRHKITKRGQNVTFRCDPISEHNRLYWYRQTLGQGPEFLTYFQNEAQLEKSRLLSDRFSAERPKGSFSTLEIQRTEQGDSAMYLCASSRPLAGGYSGTDTQYFGPGTRLTVL.

This clonotype was seen at least ten times. The chain has TRBV27 and TRBJ1-4, with D tentatively TRBD1 (6 bases). The germline CDR1 and CDR2 sequences are MNHEY and SMNVEV (reference sequence). This CDR3 is 18 amino acids long. V lost 4 bases, J lost 2 bases, and 20 bases lay in between. CDR3 in DNA: TGTGCCAGCAGTTCCTGGACAGCAACGGGCGTTACTAATGAAAAACTGTTTTTT. This codes for CASSSWTATGVTNEKLFF.

This clonotype came up many times. The chain has TRBV28 and TRBJ2-1; TRBD2 aligns across 7 bases. The germline gives CDR1 MDHEN, CDR2 SYDVKM. With 6 bases clipped from V and 5 bases from J, the junction kept 19 bases outside the gene matches. The CDR3 runs 18 residues. CDR3 sequence: CASSRGSGAAPRNNEQFF. CDR3 nucleotide sequence: TGTGCCAGCAGCCGCGGGAGCGGGGCGGCACCGCGGAACAATGAGCAGTTCTTC.

This clonotype has a count of ten or more. The V gene is TRBV4-1, the J gene TRBJ2-1; 8 bases line up with TRBD1. Looked up from germline, CDR1 is MGHRA and CDR2 is YSYEKL. The junction had 11 bases not matched to a gene; V was cut back by 6 bases and J by 7 bases. CDR3 size: 15 residues. This CDR3 reads CASSLTGTGLNEQFF. The CDR3 DNA sequence: TGCGCCAGCAGTCTAACCGGGACAGGCTTGAATGAGCAGTTCTTC.

This clonotype turned up a few times. V and J are TRBV7-6 and TRBJ2-3; TRBD2 aligns across 13 bases. Germline values: CDR1 SGHVS, CDR2 FNYEAQ. V was clipped by 3 bases and J by 8 bases; unmatched bases: 11. This CDR3 is built from 17 residues. The CDR3 sequence is CASSLTGTSGTQFTQYF. The CDR3 nucleotides are TGTGCCAGCAGCTTGACCGGGACTAGCGGGACCCAGTTTACGCAGTATTTT.

The chain recombines TRBV24-1 with TRBJ1-2; 7 bases match TRBD1. CDR1 and CDR2 from the germline V gene are KGHDR and SFDVKD. The V gene end was trimmed by 7 bases and the J gene end by 1 base; junction bases not matched to a gene: 5. The CDR3 has 14 amino acids. In nucleotides, the CDR3 is TGTGCCACCAGCCCCAGGGACAGTAACTATGGCTACACCTTC. Amino acids: CATSPRDSNYGYTF.